This T cell receptor beta chain stems from a study of control samples from healthy donors and cancer patients. In the case of this clone: At one end, the junction sequence differs from germline, possibly due to a read error.

Germline CDR1 reads SGHRS; CDR2 reads YFSETQ. The CDR3 has 14 residues. Clones were read by immunoSEQ multiplex PCR, and TCRdb kept only the in-frame ones, dropping some. Among 10,000 or so clones listed, under 95% were seen once. The TCR originated in a man aged 55 to 70 with colorectal cancer. The sequencing input was PBMCs. The genes are TRBV5-1 and TRBJ2-7, with TRBD1 matching 8 bases. CDR3 nucleotides: TGCACCAGCAGCTACGGGACAGGAGATAACGAGCAGTACTTC. It specifies CTSSYGTGDNEQYF.